This T cell receptor (beta chain) was sequenced for a study of blood T cell repertoires in COVID-19. Method: immunoSEQ multiplex PCR; TCRdb's copy keeps in-frame clones and lacks some. The data hold over 60,000 clones, with about 77% observed a single time. This CDR3 is built from 15 residues. V lost 0 bases to trimming and J lost 1 base, with 6 bases between them. CDR1 LGHNA and CDR2 YNFKEQ come from the germline V gene. This TCR was recovered from an elderly man with active or convalescent COVID-19. The J gene is TRBJ2-2, the V gene TRBV4-2; tentatively, D is TRBD2 (5 bases). Source material: peripheral blood. CDR3 in amino acids: CASSQEAGNTGELFF. Written as DNA, the CDR3 is TGTGCCAGCAGCCAAGAGGCGGGGAACACCGGGGAGCTGTTTTTT.